This entry lists 23 T cell receptor beta chains sequenced from one sample in a study of blood T cell repertoires in COVID-19. Sequenced by immunoSEQ multiplex PCR; TCRdb stores in-frame clones only, minus some. This sample has about 58,000 clones, with approximately 80% found just once. Specimen: peripheral blood. These receptor sequences come from a man aged 45 to 65 with COVID-19, enrolled during active disease.

V gene TRBV5-4 combines with J gene TRBJ2-3, with TRBD1 identical over 8 bases. The CDR3 sequence is 16 residues long. With 2 bases clipped from V and 0 bases from J, the junction kept 5 bases outside the gene matches. Germline V gives CDR1 SGHNT, CDR2 YYREEE (reference sequence). CDR3 sequence: CASSFGQGGSTDTQYF. The CDR3, as DNA: TGTGCCAGCAGCTTCGGACAGGGTGGGAGCACAGATACGCAGTATTTT.

The CDR3 protein is CAWSRAGELFF. The CDR3 DNA reads as TGTGCCTGGAGTAGAGCCGGGGAGCTGTTTTTT. The gene calls are TRBV30 and TRBJ2-2; D uncertain. Trimming removed 2 bases at V and 6 bases at J, with 4 bases between. Germline CDR1 GTSNPN, CDR2 SVGIG (reference sequence). This CDR3 contains 11 residues.

V gene TRBV6-5 combines with J gene TRBJ1-1; D may be TRBD1 (5 bases). This CDR3 region has 15 residues. CDR1 MNHEY and CDR2 SVGAGI come from the germline V gene. With 2 bases removed from V and 4 bases from J, the gap between germline ends came to 14 bases. The CDR3 is CASSYLRGEGTEAFF. In nucleotides, the CDR3 is TGTGCCAGCAGTTACCTCCGGGGGGAGGGCACTGAAGCTTTCTTT.

The V and J genes are TRBV9 and TRBJ2-7; D possibly corresponds to TRBD2 (5 bases). V lost 4 bases to trimming and J lost 2 bases, with 13 bases between them. Germline-derived CDR1 and CDR2 are SGDLS and YYNGEE. The CDR3 covers 14 residues. CDR3 sequence: CASSSPGNPYEQYF. Here the CDR3 DNA reads TGTGCCAGCAGCTCGCCGGGGAATCCCTACGAGCAGTACTTC.

V and J are TRBV9 and TRBJ1-1; possible D gene TRBD1, 6 bases. The CDR3 spans 16 residues. The V end was cut by 0 bases, the J end by 3 bases, with 15 bases between. CDR1 and CDR2 from the germline V gene are SGDLS and YYNGEE. The chain's CDR3 is CASSVDPGVFDTEAFF. The DNA for the CDR3 is TGTGCCAGCAGCGTAGACCCAGGGGTTTTCGACACTGAAGCTTTCTTT.

This clone was recorded only once. The V call is TRBV6-5, the J call TRBJ1-1, with 11 bases that match TRBD1. CDR3 size: 16 residues. CDR1 is MNHEY, CDR2 SVGAGI, per germline. V dropped 1 base and J dropped 5; count of bases not matched to a gene: 6. This CDR3 reads CASSYLPGQGATEAFF. The CDR3 nucleotides read TGTGCCAGCAGTTACTTACCTGGACAGGGGGCGACTGAAGCTTTCTTT.

V is TRBV30 and J is TRBJ2-7; possible D gene TRBD2, 6 bases. V was pared by 6 bases and J by 1 base, with 10 bases between. The CDR3 spans 12 residues. CDR1 and CDR2 (germline): GTSNPN, SVGIG (reference sequence). CDR3 protein: CACSRGSYEQYF. For the CDR3, the DNA is TGTGCCTGCTCACGGGGGTCCTACGAGCAGTACTTC.

The rearrangement links TRBV15 to TRBJ1-4, with D perhaps TRBD1 (6 bases). The CDR3 loop spans 14 amino acids. Germline V gene data show CDR1 as LNHNV and CDR2 as YYDKDF (reference sequence). With 3 bases removed from V and 5 bases from J, the gap between germline ends came to 10 bases. The CDR3 reads CATSRPGQNEKLFF. The CDR3 DNA follows: TGTGCCACCAGCAGGCCAGGACAGAATGAAAAACTGTTTTTT.

The chain recombines TRBV18 with TRBJ2-3; TRBD2 matches at 10 bases. The CDR3 is made up of 19 amino acids. In germline, CDR1 is KGHSH, CDR2 LQKENI. Unmatched junction bases numbered 13, after V lost 1 base and J lost 3 bases. This CDR3 reads CASSPLKTLTSGKTDTQYF. The DNA for the CDR3 is TGTGCCAGCTCACCACTTAAAACCCTTACTAGCGGGAAAACAGATACGCAGTATTTT.

The V gene is TRBV10-1, the J gene TRBJ2-7, with 14 positions matching TRBD2. Germline V gives CDR1 WNHNN, CDR2 SYGVQD (reference sequence). The V gene end was trimmed by 6 bases and the J gene end by 4 bases; junction bases not matched to a gene: 5. The CDR3 consists of 15 residues. The CDR3 here is CASSAGLAGVYEQYF. CDR3 coding DNA: TGCGCCAGCAGCGCGGGACTAGCGGGAGTGTACGAGCAGTACTTC.

This chain connects TRBV6-6 to TRBJ1-3; D perhaps matches TRBD1 (6 bases). Trimming removed 6 bases from V and 0 bases from J, with 12 bases in between. The CDR3 is 15 residues long. Germline CDR1 MNHNY, CDR2 SVGAGI (reference sequence). In DNA, the CDR3 is TGTGCCAGCAGACTGGACAGAAACTCTGGAAACACCATATATTTT. It translates to CASRLDRNSGNTIYF.

A remark on this clone: An end of the junction differs from the germline gene, which may be a read error. This chain connects TRBV7-9 to TRBJ1-4; 7 bases map to TRBD1. Germline loops: CDR1 SEHNR, CDR2 FQNEAQ (reference sequence). The CDR3 has 15 amino acids. The CDR3 sequence is CASSLGGMANEKLFF. The DNA of the CDR3 is TGTGCCAGCAGTTTAGGGGGCATGGCTAATGAAAAACTGTTTTTT.

This clone has a handful of counts. This chain links TRBV19 with TRBJ1-3; no reliable D call. Germline V lookup: CDR1 LNHDA, CDR2 SQIVND (reference sequence). The CDR3 is made up of 15 amino acids. V lost 1 base to trimming and J lost 0 bases, with 7 bases between them. CDR3 nucleotides: TGTGCCAGTAGTATAGGACACCTCTCTGGAAACACCATATATTTT. Translation: CASSIGHLSGNTIYF.

The V and J genes are TRBV2 and TRBJ1-2, with D hard to call. Between the trimmed V and J ends, which lost 5 bases and 4 bases, there was a span of 11 bases. CDR1 is SNHLY, CDR2 FYNNEI, per germline. CDR3 length equals 13 residues. DNA of the CDR3: TGTGCCAGCAGTATCAGCGGTCCCTATGGCTACACCTTC. Translated: CASSISGPYGYTF.

As DNA, the CDR3 is TGTGCCAGCAGCAAAACAGGGGCCGGTACGCAGTATTTT. Translated: CASSKTGAGTQYF. The rearrangement joins TRBV7-3 to TRBJ2-3; TRBD1 matches at 7 bases. J gave up 8 bases and V 5 bases, and 7 bases lay outside the gene matches. The CDR3 contains 13 residues. Germline V gene data show CDR1 as SGHTA and CDR2 as FQGTGA.

The V call is TRBV20-1, the J call TRBJ2-3; D may be TRBD1 (5 bases). Trimming left V 3 bases short and J 1 base short, with 11 bases between. CDR1 and CDR2 (germline): DFQATT, SNEGSKA (reference sequence). This CDR3 has 14 amino acids. CDR3 DNA: TGCAGTGCTAGTAGGGGCGCCGGCACAGATACGCAGTATTTT. Its protein product is CSASRGAGTDTQYF.

The chain carries TRBV19 and TRBJ2-1; TRBD1 matches at 11 bases. The CDR3 has 15 amino acids. The germline V gene has CDR1 LNHDA and CDR2 SQIVND (reference sequence). After removal of 5 bases from V and 8 bases from J, the junction contained 8 bases not matched to a gene. CDR3 sequence (DNA): TGTGCCAGTAGTGCCCGGACAGGGGGCAGAGATGAGCAGTTCTTC. Translation: CASSARTGGRDEQFF.

The V call is TRBV30, the J call TRBJ1-2; D is possibly TRBD1 (5 bases). The CDR3 contains 13 residues. Germline V lookup: CDR1 GTSNPN, CDR2 SVGIG (reference sequence). The V end was cut by 8 bases, the J end by 1 base, with 14 bases between. CDR3 sequence reads: CAIGEGVNYGYTF. In DNA form, the CDR3 reads TGTGCCATAGGAGAAGGGGTTAACTATGGCTACACCTTC.

V gene TRBV5-1 combines with J gene TRBJ2-7; 11 bases match TRBD2. The V gene's germline CDR1 is SGHRS and CDR2 YFSETQ. J was trimmed by 3 bases and V by 4 bases; bases with no gene match: 3. This CDR3 spans 14 amino acids. The CDR3 coding sequence is TGCGCCAGCAGCCCGACTAGCGGGAACTACGAGCAGTACTTC. Its translation is CASSPTSGNYEQYF.

This chain links TRBV7-9 with TRBJ2-1; TRBD2 matches 9 bases. The CDR3 loop spans 18 amino acids. The germline CDR1 and CDR2 sequences are SEHNR and FQNEAQ (reference sequence). V lost 1 base to trimming and J lost 1 base; unmatched junction nucleotides: 8. The CDR3 sequence is CASSLVNLLAGSYNEQFF. Here the CDR3 DNA reads TGTGCCAGCAGCTTAGTAAACCTTCTAGCGGGGTCCTACAATGAGCAGTTCTTC.

The chain links TRBV2 to TRBJ2-7; D perhaps matches TRBD1 (7 bases). This CDR3 comprises 14 residues. Germline V lookup: CDR1 SNHLY, CDR2 FYNNEI. The V gene lost 6 bases and the J gene lost 1 base, with 13 bases spanning the gap. The CDR3 DNA reads TGTGCCAGCAGCATACAGGGGACTTCCTACGAGCAGTACTTC. It specifies CASSIQGTSYEQYF.

The chain combines TRBV28 with TRBJ1-4; D not certain. CDR3 length equals 16 residues. Trimming took 4 bases from V and 7 from J, leaving 19 bases between them. Germline V CDR1 and CDR2: MDHEN, SYDVKM. CDR3 residues: CASSSTPGRRGEKLFF. The CDR3 nucleotides are TGTGCCAGCAGTTCGACTCCCGGGCGGCGGGGTGAAAAACTGTTTTTT.

The chain uses TRBV2 and TRBJ1-4, with D possibly TRBD1 on 5 matching bases. The CDR3 has 14 residues. CDR1 is SNHLY, CDR2 FYNNEI, per germline. V lost 2 bases and J 6 bases, leaving 10 bases between the germline ends. CDR3 DNA sequence: TGTGCCAGCAGTGAATGGGGGGGGGATGAAAAACTGTTTTTT. Protein sequence: CASSEWGGDEKLFF.